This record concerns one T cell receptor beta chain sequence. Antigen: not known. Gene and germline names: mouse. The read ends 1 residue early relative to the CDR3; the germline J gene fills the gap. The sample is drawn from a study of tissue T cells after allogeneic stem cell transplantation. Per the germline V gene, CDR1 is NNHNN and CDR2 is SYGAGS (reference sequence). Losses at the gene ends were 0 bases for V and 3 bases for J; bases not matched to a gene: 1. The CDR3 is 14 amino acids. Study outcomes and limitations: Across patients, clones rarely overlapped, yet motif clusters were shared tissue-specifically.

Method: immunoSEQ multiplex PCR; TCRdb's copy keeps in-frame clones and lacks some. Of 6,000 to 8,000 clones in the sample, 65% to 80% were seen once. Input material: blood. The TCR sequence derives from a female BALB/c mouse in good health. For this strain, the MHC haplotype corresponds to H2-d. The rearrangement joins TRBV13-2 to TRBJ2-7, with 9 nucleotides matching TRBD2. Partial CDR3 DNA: TGTGCCAGCGGTGATGGCTGGGGGGGCTATGAACAGTAC. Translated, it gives CASGDGWGGYEQY. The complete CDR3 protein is CASGDGWGGYEQYF.